The entry below describes one T cell receptor (beta chain). The antigen is unknown. The data were taken from a study of monozygotic twins with inflammatory bowel disease. TCRdb reprocessed the 5' RACE reads, with one entry per CDR3 protein and no DNA. The repertoire table contains fewer than 550,000 distinct CDR3 sequences. The CDR3 covers 16 residues. Findings and limits, study-wide: For IBD patients, clonotypes shared with others were fewer than for healthy twins, especially with disease activity. Any single strong signal or clonotype tied to IBD lacked support. By inverse Simpson index, TCRbeta diversity was lower in IBD patients than in healthy co-twins.

The source is a human donor with ulcerative colitis or Crohn's disease, or a healthy co-twin of an affected twin (not recorded which). The sample consisted of blood. The chain is built from TRBV12-3 or TRBV12-4 and TRBJ1-3. CDR3 loop: CASSFRGGGGENTIYF.